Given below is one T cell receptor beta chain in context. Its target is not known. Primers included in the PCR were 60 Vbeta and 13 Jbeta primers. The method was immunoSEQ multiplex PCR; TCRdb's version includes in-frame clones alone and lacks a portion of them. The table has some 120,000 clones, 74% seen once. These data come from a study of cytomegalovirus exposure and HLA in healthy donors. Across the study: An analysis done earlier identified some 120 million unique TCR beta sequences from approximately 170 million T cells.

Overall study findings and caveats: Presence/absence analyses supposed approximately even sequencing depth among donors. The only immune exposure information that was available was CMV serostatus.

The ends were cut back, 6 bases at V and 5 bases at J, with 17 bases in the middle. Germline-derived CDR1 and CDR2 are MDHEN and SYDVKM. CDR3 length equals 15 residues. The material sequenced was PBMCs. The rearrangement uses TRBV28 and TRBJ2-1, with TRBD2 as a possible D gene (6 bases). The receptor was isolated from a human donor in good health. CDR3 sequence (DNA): TGTGCCAGCAGCTATCAACGGGGGAGCCACAATGAGCAGTTCTTC. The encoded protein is CASSYQRGSHNEQFF.